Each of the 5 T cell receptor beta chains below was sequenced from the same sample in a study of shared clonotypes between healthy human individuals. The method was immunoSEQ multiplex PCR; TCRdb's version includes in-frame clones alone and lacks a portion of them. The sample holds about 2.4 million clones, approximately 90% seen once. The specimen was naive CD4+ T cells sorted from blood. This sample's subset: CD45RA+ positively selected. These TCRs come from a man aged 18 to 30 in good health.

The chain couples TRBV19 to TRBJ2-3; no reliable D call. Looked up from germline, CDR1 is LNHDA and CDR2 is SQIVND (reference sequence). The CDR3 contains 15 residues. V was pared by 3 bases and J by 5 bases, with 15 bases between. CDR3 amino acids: CASSIVSGFGDTQYF. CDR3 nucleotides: TGTGCCAGTAGTATTGTGTCTGGGTTCGGAGATACGCAGTATTTT.

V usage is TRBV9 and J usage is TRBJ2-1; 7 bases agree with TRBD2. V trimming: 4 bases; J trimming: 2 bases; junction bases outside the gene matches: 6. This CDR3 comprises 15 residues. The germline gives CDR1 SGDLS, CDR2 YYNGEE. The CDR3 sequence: CASSPGGYTYNEQFF. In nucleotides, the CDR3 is TGTGCCAGCAGCCCGGGGGGTTACACCTACAATGAGCAGTTCTTC.

In nucleotides, the CDR3 is TGCGCCAGCAGCTTGGAATACTCTGGGGCCAACGTCCTGACTTTC. It is translated as CASSLEYSGANVLTF. The rearrangement links TRBV5-1 to TRBJ2-6; unclear D gene. The CDR3 totals 15 residues. V gave up 0 bases and J gave up 0 bases, with 4 bases separating them. Germline CDR1 reads SGHRS; CDR2 reads YFSETQ.

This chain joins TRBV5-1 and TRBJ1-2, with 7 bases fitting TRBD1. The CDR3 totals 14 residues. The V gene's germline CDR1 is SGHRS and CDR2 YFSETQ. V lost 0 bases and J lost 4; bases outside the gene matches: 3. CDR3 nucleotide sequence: TGCGCCAGCAGCTTGGAGGGGGCGGTCTATGGCTACACCTTC. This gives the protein CASSLEGAVYGYTF.

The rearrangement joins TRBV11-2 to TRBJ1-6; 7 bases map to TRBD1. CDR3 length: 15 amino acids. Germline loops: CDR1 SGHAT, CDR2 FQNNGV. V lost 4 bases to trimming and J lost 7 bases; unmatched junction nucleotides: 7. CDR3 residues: CASSSIPGGNSPLHF. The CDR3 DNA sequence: TGTGCCAGCAGCTCAATTCCAGGGGGGAATTCACCCCTCCACTTT.